This T cell receptor beta chain came from a study of T cell changes during pregnancy in multiple sclerosis. Germline V gene data show CDR1 as WNHNN and CDR2 as SYGVQD (reference sequence). Trimming took off 3 bases at V and 4 bases at J, with 11 bases between the two ends. The CDR3 covers 14 residues. TCRdb keeps only in-frame clones here, not all; method: immunoSEQ multiplex PCR. The table has under 30,000 clones, approximately 86% seen once. The chain is built from TRBV10-1 and TRBJ2-3; D perhaps matches TRBD2 (5 bases). This material consisted of CD4+ T cells from peripheral blood mononuclear cells, taken in the first trimester of pregnancy. The source of this sequence is a female donor in good health, enrolled as a control in a pregnancy study. CDR3 residues: CASSDEGVPDTQYF. The CDR3 region has the DNA TGCGCCAGCAGTGACGAGGGAGTTCCAGATACGCAGTATTTT.